This note documents a single T cell receptor (beta chain) sequence. Its target is not known. V was trimmed by 6 bases and J by 6 bases, leaving 11 bases between them. Germline assignment: CDR1 MNHEY and CDR2 SVGAGI. This CDR3 comprises 12 residues. The sample belongs to a study of cytomegalovirus exposure and HLA in healthy donors. Primers included in the PCR were 60 Vbeta and 13 Jbeta primers. The table came from immunoSEQ multiplex PCR; TCRdb's copy has only in-frame clones and leaves some out. Seen here are roughly 150,000 clones, roughly 80% observed once, and the top ten hold 7.5% to 9.5%. The study's findings and limits: The authors later linked a missense DCLRE1C variant to TCR beta V- and J-gene trimming.

The V and J genes are TRBV6-5 and TRBJ1-1; possibly TRBD1 for D (5 bases). The clonotype was recovered from a male donor in good health and CMV-seropositive. Sequences were obtained from PBMCs. CDR3 in DNA: TGTGCCAGCAGACCCCAGGGCGCTGAAGCTTTCTTT. It codes for CASRPQGAEAFF.